At least ten counts were recorded for the clone carrying this T cell receptor beta chain. What it recognizes is unknown. The data were obtained in a study of beta chain features in type 1 diabetes. CDR1 is SNHLY, CDR2 FYNNEI, per germline. The CDR3 spans 12 residues. The V and J ends lost 6 bases and 9 bases, in that order; junction bases with no gene match: 7. Sequenced material consisted of expressed TCRB transcripts (all of the isolated RNA was reverse transcribed). The method was immunoSEQ multiplex PCR; TCRdb's version includes in-frame clones alone and lacks a portion of them. The sample carries 150,000 to 200,000 clones, 7% to 9.5% recorded once. General study results and limits: Shortening that was moderate but significant affected the TCRB CDR3s of Type 1 diabetes patients in all four CD4+ subsets.

This TCR was sampled from a young woman with type 1 diabetes. The sequencing sample was made of central memory CD4+ T cells from blood. V is TRBV2 and J is TRBJ2-5; TRBD2 aligns across 7 bases. CDR3 bases: TGTGCCAGCAGCGTACCCGGGGGGTCCCAGTACTTC. Protein: CASSVPGGSQYF.